Listed below are T cell receptor beta chains from one sample, sequenced in a study of T cell repertoires in cytomegalovirus infection. TCRdb recomputed calls from the reads with MiXCR, one row per CDR3 protein. The sample holds 630,000 or so distinct CDR3 sequences, approximately 24% seen once. The material sequenced was CD8+ T cells from PBMCs. Receptors originate from a human donor in good health (CMV status not recorded). Some clones in this sample may be carry-over from other donors' samples. CDR3s include the opening cysteine and the closing phenylalanine or tryptophan. A D gene is named only where the DNA matches it firmly. Size values are once, few and many counts, or a class for expanded clones, and some rows have none.

TGCAGTGCTAGCGGGGGCGACTACAATGAGCAGTTCTTC | CSASGGDYNEQFF | 13 | TRBJ2-1 | NA | TRBV20-1 | many
TGTGCCAGCAGGCCCCTGAGGCTTCAAGAGACCCAGTACTTC | CASRPLRLQETQYF | 14 | TRBJ2-5 | NA | TRBV28 | few
TGCAGCGTTGGGGGGGGGCTGTTGACTTTCTTT | CSVGGGLLTFF | 11 | TRBJ1-1 | NA | TRBV29-1 | NA
TGCAGCGGCGGCGGGGAGGGCTCCTACAATGAGCAGTTCTTC | CSGGGEGSYNEQFF | 14 | TRBJ2-1 | TRBD2 | TRBV29-1 | NA
TGTGCCAGCAGTTTAAGCCCGGGACTAGCTTACAATGAGCAGTTCTTC | CASSLSPGLAYNEQFF | 16 | TRBJ2-1 | TRBD2 | TRBV27 | NA
TGTGCCAGCCGAACTCCCCTCAGAGACTCTGGAAACACCATATATTTT | CASRTPLRDSGNTIYF | 16 | TRBJ1-3 | NA | TRBV28 | few
TGCGCCAGCAGCCAAGAGAGCTCTTTGGCCTACACCTTC | CASSQESSLAYTF | 13 | TRBJ1-2 | NA | TRBV4-1 | NA
TGTGCCAGCAGTCCACAGCGAAATACCCAAGGAAGTGGTGTGTATGGCTACACCTTC | CASSPQRNTQGSGVYGYTF | 19 | TRBJ1-2 | NA | TRBV6-1 | few
TGTGCCAGCAGCCAAATAGGCGGAAACCGGGGGGAGCTGTTTTTT | CASSQIGGNRGELFF | 15 | TRBJ2-2 | NA | TRBV7-9 | many
TGTGCCACCTGGGAGGGGGATACGCAGTATTTT | CATWEGDTQYF | 11 | TRBJ2-3 | TRBD2 | TRBV27 | NA
TGTGCCAGCAAAGGACAGAACCAAGAGACCCAGTACTTC | CASKGQNQETQYF | 13 | TRBJ2-5 | NA | TRBV6-1 | NA
TGTGCCAGCAGTCAGAATGGGGATGAGCAGTTCTTC | CASSQNGDEQFF | 12 | TRBJ2-1 | NA | TRBV6-1 | NA
TGTGCCAGCAGCCACCACCCTGACAGGGGGCGAACTGAAGCTTTCTTT | CASSHHPDRGRTEAFF | 16 | TRBJ1-1 | TRBD1 | TRBV9 | NA
TGCAGTGCCAGTTACGGGGGCCAAGAGACCCAGTACTTC | CSASYGGQETQYF | 13 | TRBJ2-5 | NA | TRBV20-1 | NA
TGTGCCAGCAGCCCTGCCGCGGTGGGGGGGCCCGCAGATACGCAGTATTTT | CASSPAAVGGPADTQYF | 17 | TRBJ2-3 | NA | TRBV7-2 | many
TGTGCCAGCAGCTTTGGAGGGGGCAACTACAATGAGCAGTTCTTC | CASSFGGGNYNEQFF | 15 | TRBJ2-1 | NA | TRBV7-9 | few
TGCGCCAGCAGTCAAGGTTGGGACAGTATCACCGGGGAGCTGTTTTTT | CASSQGWDSITGELFF | 16 | TRBJ2-2 | TRBD1 | TRBV4-1 | many
TGCAGCGTTGAAGAAGGCAAGGCTACCGGGGAGCTGTTTTTT | CSVEEGKATGELFF | 14 | TRBJ2-2 | NA | TRBV29-1 | few
TGTGCCAGCAGCCAAGATAGACTAGCGGGGGCTATAGATACGCAGTATTTT | CASSQDRLAGAIDTQYF | 17 | TRBJ2-3 | TRBD2 | TRBV3-1 | NA
TGCAGCGTTCCCCCGGGGAGAGGGTACGGGCAGTTCTTC | CSVPPGRGYGQFF | 13 | TRBJ2-1 | NA | TRBV29-1 | few
TGCAGTGCTAGAGCCGTACAGACCGGGGAGCTGTTTTTT | CSARAVQTGELFF | 13 | TRBJ2-2 | NA | TRBV20-1 | NA
TGCAGTGCTAGAGGGGGCGGGGGGCTCTACGAGCAGTACTTC | CSARGGGGLYEQYF | 14 | TRBJ2-7 | TRBD2 | TRBV20-1 | few
TGTGCCAGTAGTATGCTAGCGGGGGTGGGGAATGAGCAGTTCTTC | CASSMLAGVGNEQFF | 15 | TRBJ2-1 | TRBD2 | TRBV19 | NA
TGTGCCAGCAGTTTTTATTCAGGGACAGGCCTTTCTAAGGGCACCTTC | CASSFYSGTGLSKGTF | 16 | TRBJ1-2 | TRBD1 | TRBV28 | NA
TGTGCCAGCAGTCCCTGGGCTGTAGCGGCTAATGAAAAACTGTTTTTT | CASSPWAVAANEKLFF | 16 | TRBJ1-4 | NA | TRBV28 | few
TGTGCCAGCAGTTCCCACCGGGACAGGTGGAAAAACATTCAGTACTTC | CASSSHRDRWKNIQYF | 16 | TRBJ2-4 | TRBD1 | TRBV28 | many
TGCAGTGCTAGAGATGGGCTAGCAGGCTACAATGAGCAGTTCTTC | CSARDGLAGYNEQFF | 15 | TRBJ2-1 | NA | TRBV20-1 | NA
TGTGCCAGCAGCTTAGTAGACAGGGGTTACCAAGAGACCCAGTACTTC | CASSLVDRGYQETQYF | 16 | TRBJ2-5 | TRBD1 | TRBV7-9 | many
TGTGCCAGCACCGAAGTCGGGGGACAGACCCAGTACTTC | CASTEVGGQTQYF | 13 | TRBJ2-5 | NA | TRBV7-2 | many
TGTGCCAGCAGTTATCAGGCGGGGGGGCATATTGAGCAGTTCTTC | CASSYQAGGHIEQFF | 15 | TRBJ2-1 | TRBD2 | TRBV6-1 | NA
TGCAGCGTTGTAATCGGGTCAGGGACCCAGGCAAAGAACACCGGGGAGCTGTTTTTT | CSVVIGSGTQAKNTGELFF | 19 | TRBJ2-2 | NA | TRBV29-1 | few
TGCGCCAGCAGCCAGGGGACAGGCCTCTACAATGAGCAGTTCTTC | CASSQGTGLYNEQFF | 15 | TRBJ2-1 | TRBD1 | TRBV4-3 | once
TGTGCCATAGCACTGCAAACCGGGGAGCTGTTTTTT | CAIALQTGELFF | 12 | TRBJ2-2 | NA | TRBV10-3 | few
TGTGCCAGCAGCTTAGGAGAGGACAGGGGGGAGAACACTGAAGCTTTCTTT | CASSLGEDRGENTEAFF | 17 | TRBJ1-1 | TRBD1 | TRBV7-2 | many
TGTGCCAGCAGCTCGTCGGGCCCCCAGCAGTTCTTC | CASSSSGPQQFF | 12 | TRBJ2-1 | NA | TRBV7-9 | NA
TGTGCCACCAGCAGAGAGCGGGACAACTATGGCTACACCTTC | CATSRERDNYGYTF | 14 | TRBJ1-2 | NA | TRBV15 | NA
TGTGCCAGCAGCCGGAGCGGGTACACCGGGGAGCTGTTTTTT | CASSRSGYTGELFF | 14 | TRBJ2-2 | NA | TRBV28 | many
TGCGCCAGCAGCCAAGATGGCGGCAGTAACTACGAGCAGTACTTC | CASSQDGGSNYEQYF | 15 | TRBJ2-7 | NA | TRBV4-1 | NA
TGCGCCAGCAGTGCAGACAGGGGACCTCTTGACATTCAGTACTTC | CASSADRGPLDIQYF | 15 | TRBJ2-4 | TRBD1 | TRBV10-2 | NA
TGTGCCAGCAGTTACTCGCAGGGGACCCCCTACAATGAGCAGTTCTTC | CASSYSQGTPYNEQFF | 16 | TRBJ2-1 | NA | TRBV6-5 | few
TGTGCCAGCATCACTACAGGGGCTATGAACGAGCAGTACTTC | CASITTGAMNEQYF | 14 | TRBJ2-7 | TRBD1 | TRBV7-9 | NA